This TCR beta chain came from a study of T cell responses to AZD1222 COVID-19 vaccine. Study conclusions and caveats: The sample set comprised mostly white British donors with more females, and clonal diversity was possibly underestimated.

Method: immunoSEQ multiplex PCR; TCRdb's copy keeps in-frame clones and lacks some. This sample has 70,000 to 95,000 clones; approximately 88% occur once, and the top ten carry 4.7%. As to this clone: Its cognate antigen is unknown.

The CDR3 loop spans 17 amino acids. The receptor comes from an adult in good health. This chain uses TRBV21-1 with TRBJ2-7; TRBD1 is the table's D call and was not checked against the DNA. TRBV21-1 is a documented pseudogene. Sequenced here: peripheral blood, sampled on day 0 of MenACWY control vaccination. DNA for the CDR3: TGTGCCAGCAGCAACACCAGACAGGGTCTGGGTCCCTACGAGCAGTACTTC. Amino acid sequence: CASSNTRQGLGPYEQYF.